Each of the 13 T cell receptor delta chains below was sequenced from the same sample in a study of gamma-delta chains in newborns, infants, children. TCRdb ran CATT on the reads. Counted here are 1,000 or so delta-chain clones, about 0.8% occurring once; the ten biggest clones make up 30%. Sequenced: blood. The receptors stem from a child in good health.

About this clone: A read error likely explains this, since a far larger clone differs by one base. The sample contains more than one DNA sequence encoding this CDR3. This chain links TRDV2 with TRDJ1, with D tentatively TRDD1 or TRDD3 (5 bases each). Germline CDR1 GEAIGNYY, CDR2 EKD. This CDR3 contains 17 residues. The DNA of the CDR3 is TGTGCCTGTGACACCGTGGGGACAAATATGTACACCGATAAACTTATCTTT. Encoded protein: CACDTVGTNMYTDKLIF.

Concerning this clone: A far larger clone is a single base away, which makes a read error likely. This chain uses TRDV1 with TRDJ1; TRDD3 matches 12 bases. In germline, CDR1 is TSWWSYY, CDR2 QGS. The CDR3 has 22 residues. The ends lost 3 bases at V and 9 bases at J; junction bases unmatched: 29. For the CDR3, the DNA is TGTGCTCTTGGGGAGTGGGGGTTGAGGCCACACCGGTACTGGGGGATACACAAGGAACTCATCTTT. Protein sequence: CALGEWGLRPHRYWGIHKELIF.

Concerning this clone itself: It is likely a read error: a sequence one base away is far more abundant. Other DNA sequences in the sample encode the same CDR3. V usage is TRDV1 and J usage is TRDJ1, with a weak D call TRDD3 (5 bases). This CDR3 comprises 18 residues. Per the germline V gene, CDR1 is TSWWSYY and CDR2 is QGS. The CDR3 region has the DNA TGCGCTCTTGGGGAACTTACGTCCTTGCCACTGCACACCGATAAACTCATCTTT. Encoded protein: CALGELTSLPLHTDKLIF.

A few counts support this clone. The likely explanation is a read error, given a far larger clone one base away. The chain recombines TRDV1 with TRDJ1, with TRDD3 matching 7 bases. The CDR3 is made up of 24 amino acids. J lost 4 bases, V lost 0 bases, and 32 bases had no gene match. Germline-derived CDR1 and CDR2 are TSWWSYY and QGS. CDR3 region: CALGELRPASALLGELLYIDKLIF. In nucleotides, the CDR3 is TGTGCTCTTGGGGAACTACGGCCCGCGTCCGCTTTGTTGGGGGAGTTATTGTACATCGATAAACTCATCTTT.

This clone was observed a few times. Only one base separates this from a far larger clonotype, so it likely reflects a read error. This sequence joins TRDV2 and TRDJ1; 8 bases align to TRDD3. CDR1 GEAIGNYY and CDR2 EKD come from the germline V gene. The CDR3 length is 17 residues. The V and J ends lost 3 bases and 0 bases, in that order; junction bases with no gene match: 11. The chain's CDR3 is CACDLVLGGVYTDKLIF. Here the CDR3 DNA reads TGTGCCTGTGACCTCGTACTGGGGGGCGTCTACACCGATAAACTCATCTTT.

Comments on this clone: A far larger clone differs by one base, so this is likely a read error. The same CDR3 arises from other DNA sequences in this sample as well. This chain links TRDV2 with TRDJ1; 9 bases fit TRDD3. CDR3 length equals 15 residues. CDR1 is GEAIGNYY, CDR2 EKD, per germline. Trimming took 0 bases from V and 11 from J; bases not matched to a gene: 12. The CDR3 spells CACDTVGLGDRKLIF. DNA of the CDR3: TGTGCCTGTGACACCGTGGGATTGGGGGATAGGAAGCTCATCTTT.

A few counts support this clone. A read error likely explains why the TCRdb protein, taken from a much larger clone, differs from this DNA's translation at residue 4; the protein shown is translated from the DNA. V usage is TRDV2 and J usage is TRDJ1; 8 bases line up with TRDD3. The trim removed 5 bases at V and 0 bases at J, leaving 10 bases unmatched. From germline, CDR1 is GEAIGNYY and CDR2 EKD. The CDR3 runs 16 residues. CDR3 sequence reads: CACGILGEAYTDKLIF. In DNA, the CDR3 is TGTGCCTGTGGCATCCTGGGGGAGGCGTACACCGATAAACTCATCTTT.

This chain connects TRDV2 to TRDJ3; 10 bases line up with TRDD3. The CDR3 totals 19 residues. The V gene end was trimmed by 5 bases and the J gene end by 0 bases; junction bases not matched to a gene: 9. Germline V lookup: CDR1 GEAIGNYY, CDR2 EKD. CDR3 nucleotide sequence: TGTGCCTGTGGCACTAACTGGGGGATGAACTCCTGGGACACCCGACAGATGTTTTTC. Translation gives CACGTNWGMNSWDTRQMFF.

This clone was seen only a few times. A read error may explain this, as a much larger clone is one base away. The same CDR3 arises from other DNA sequences in this sample as well. The chain carries TRDV1 and TRDJ2, with 9 bases that match TRDD3. Germline CDR1 and CDR2: TSWWSYY and QGS. This CDR3 has 23 amino acids. The V gene end was trimmed by 1 base and the J gene end by 8 bases; junction bases not matched to a gene: 29. The CDR3 nucleotides are TGTGCTCTTGGGGAACCAGCGCTTCCTTCCGTCCTATACTGGGGGAGGTGGTCGGCACAACTCTTCTTT. It yields the protein CALGEPALPSVLYWGRWSAQLFF.

A note on this clone: The translation of this DNA and the TCRdb protein of a much larger clone differ at residue 13, probably owing to a read error; the protein shown here is translated from the DNA. V is TRDV2 and J is TRDJ3; possible D gene TRDD3, 5 bases. CDR1 GEAIGNYY and CDR2 EKD come from the germline V gene. The CDR3 totals 16 residues. The DNA of the CDR3 is TGTGCCTGTGACACCCCTAGCTCCTGGGACACCCGACGGATGTTTTTC. Translated: CACDTPSSWDTRRMFF.

Regarding this clone: A far larger clone is just one base off, so this is likely a read error. Other nucleotide sequences from this sample produce the same CDR3. The V call is TRDV2, the J call TRDJ1; 8 bases are shared with TRDD3. Trimming took 4 bases from V and 3 from J; bases not matched to a gene: 21. This CDR3 region has 19 residues. From germline, CDR1 is GEAIGNYY and CDR2 EKD. CDR3 in DNA: TGTGCCTGTGATACCGTGCTGGGGGAGCCGAGCATACACTCCGATAAACTCATCTTT. Protein: CACDTVLGEPSIHSDKLIF.

This clone has more than one count but fewer than ten. A junction end diverges from the germline sequence, so it may reflect a read error. Distinct nucleotide sequences in the sample also encode this CDR3. The V gene is TRDV1, the J gene TRDJ1; TRDD3 might be the D (5 bases). Germline-derived CDR1 and CDR2 are TSWWSYY and QGS. The CDR3 runs 14 residues. The chain's CDR3 is CALGAKEYTDKLIF. The CDR3 DNA sequence: TGTGCCCTTGGGGCCAAAGAGTACACCGATAAACTCATCTTT.

In the case of this clone: This is likely an artifact of a read error, given a far larger clone one base away. The gene calls are TRDV2 and TRDJ1, with 7 bases aligning to TRDD3. V shed 0 bases, J shed 3 bases, and the junction held 9 bases outside the gene matches. The CDR3 has 16 residues. CDR1 is GEAIGNYY, CDR2 EKD, per germline. The CDR3 reads CACDTAGDKLPDKLIF. CDR3 coding DNA: TGTGCCTGTGACACCGCTGGGGATAAGCTCCCCGATAAACTCATCTTT.